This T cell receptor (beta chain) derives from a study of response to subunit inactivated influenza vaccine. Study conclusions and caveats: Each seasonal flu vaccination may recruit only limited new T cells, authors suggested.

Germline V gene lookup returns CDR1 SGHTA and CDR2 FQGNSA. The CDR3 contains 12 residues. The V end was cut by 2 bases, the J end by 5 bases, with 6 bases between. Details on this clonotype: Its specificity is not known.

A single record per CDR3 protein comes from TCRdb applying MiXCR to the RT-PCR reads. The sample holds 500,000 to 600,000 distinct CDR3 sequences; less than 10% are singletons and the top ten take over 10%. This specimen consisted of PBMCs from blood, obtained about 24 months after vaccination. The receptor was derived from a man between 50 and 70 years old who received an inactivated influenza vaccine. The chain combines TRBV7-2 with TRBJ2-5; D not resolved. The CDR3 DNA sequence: TGTGCCAGCAGCTTACAACCCGAGACCCAGTACTTC. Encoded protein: CASSLQPETQYF.